This T cell receptor beta chain was captured in a study of blood T cell repertoires in COVID-19. Per the original data handling: Reference gene primer amplification gave nucleated cell count estimates. Measured with immunoSEQ multiplex PCR; TCRdb has only the in-frame clones, and not every one. Clone size and the V and J calls come from that table; the DNA yielded D and trimming. The sample yields tens of thousands of clones, 84% seen once. Trimming pared 2 bases from V and 7 bases from J, leaving 8 bases between. The CDR3 spans 12 residues. Germline V gene data show CDR1 as PRHDT and CDR2 as FYEKMQ (reference sequence).

The chain has TRBV13 and TRBJ1-1; D is ambiguous. The sequenced material came from peripheral blood. This clonotype was sampled from a human donor in a cohort sampled during active COVID-19. The DNA of the CDR3 is TGTGCCAGCAGCTTACGGACTCATGAAGCTTTCTTT. The encoded protein is CASSLRTHEAFF. The full variable domain, rest sourced from reference TRBV13 and TRBJ1-1, is AAGVIQSPRHLIKEKRETATLKCYPIPRHDTVYWYQQGPGQDPQFLISFYEKMQSDKGSIPDRFSAQQFSDYHSELNMSSLELGDSALYFCASSLRTHEAFFGQGTRLTVV.